The TCR beta chain under discussion was sequenced for a study of blood T cells in healthy people across ages. The length of the CDR3 is 17 residues. Trimming at V came to 6 bases and at J to 7 bases, leaving 16 bases not matched to a gene. CDR1 SQVTM and CDR2 ANQGSEA come from the germline V gene. This clonotype was observed a few times. Its antigen is undetermined. Peripheral blood, about 9.8 milliliters per donor, was collected. Whole-study findings and limits: The diversity estimates, figures obtained from one million T cells, were considered underestimates.

Sample-barcoded 5' priming and a J-beta primer mix drove a second PCR of roughly 6 to 12 cycles. In TCRdb, the 5' RACE reads were re-called with MiXCR into one record per CDR3 protein. The sample yields 650,000 to 800,000 distinct CDR3 sequences, 45% to 60% seen once. What was sequenced was blood. This rearrangement joins TRBV29-1 to TRBJ2-1; the match to TRBD1 covers 12 bases. The clonotype originates from a woman of 80 years or more in good health. The chain's CDR3 is CSVAPGQGALIGNEQFF. For the CDR3, the DNA is TGCAGCGTGGCACCGGGACAGGGGGCCCTCATTGGGAATGAGCAGTTCTTC.